The clone carrying this T cell receptor beta chain is deemed medium-sized by its frequency. Antigen: not known. Germline values: CDR1 MNHEY, CDR2 SVGAGI. This CDR3 is built from 14 residues. Multiplex touch-down PCR amplified TRB using TRB-A and TRB-B pools in one tube. TCRdb reprocessed the multiplex PCR reads and reports one entry per CDR3 protein, with no DNA. This table lists roughly 3,000 distinct CDR3 sequences. Each sample's input was roughly 230 ng genomic DNA, 35,000 to 40,000 genome equivalents. This entry belongs to a study of T cell clusters in autoimmune cytopenias. General study points: A dominant lymphoma-associated repertoire apparently masked the cluster-lack signature in secondary cytopenia versus chronic lymphocytic leukemia. Active autoimmune hepatitis patients had about 3-fold fewer exclusive TRB clusters than healthy donors. TRB repertoire shifts in secondary cytopenia and chronic lymphocytic leukemia mostly reflected lymphoma, not autoimmunity.

This chain links TRBV6-5 with TRBJ1-1. The sequencing sample was made of peripheral blood. The sequence came from a human donor with an autoimmune cytopenia or autoimmune hepatitis (not recorded which). The CDR3 spells CASSYEPRDTEAFF.